This T cell receptor (beta chain) was identified during a study of PD-1 blockade in mismatch repair-deficient tumors. Study as a whole: Patients had over 10 mismatch repair-deficient cancer types, all previously treated and progressing. Points from the study as a whole: Rapid post-treatment expansion, then contraction, generally preceding radiologic response, marked tumor-resident clones.

Mismatch repair deficiency was confirmed in all patients, by PCR or immunohistochemistry. A few pembrolizumab responders had their TCRs sequenced. Comments on this clone: Its target is not known.

Profiling relied on immunoSEQ multiplex PCR, and the TCRdb table lists in-frame clones only, not all of them. The sample shows about 120,000 clones, about 88% of them seen only once. The CDR3 spans 15 residues. The germline V gene encodes CDR1 SGHRS and CDR2 YFSETQ. V was shortened by 0 bases and J by 1 base, with 10 bases between the two germline ends. The sample consisted of peripheral blood, taken 44 weeks after starting pembrolizumab. The V call is TRBV5-1, the J call TRBJ1-1; tentative D call: TRBD1 (5 bases). The sequence came from an adult with mismatch repair-deficient cancer. The CDR3 loop is CASSLARGSNTEAFF. The CDR3 DNA reads TGCGCCAGCAGCTTGGCTCGGGGGTCGAACACTGAAGCTTTCTTT.